Listed here is a single T cell receptor (beta chain). CDR1 MRHNA and CDR2 SNTAGT come from the germline V gene. The V gene end was trimmed by 3 bases and the J gene end by 4 bases; junction bases not matched to a gene: 3. CDR3 length: 14 amino acids. Original data processing: The assay estimated nucleated cells by amplifying reference gene primers. Assay: immunoSEQ multiplex PCR; the TCRdb copy retains only in-frame clones and omits some. From that table come the V and J calls and clone size; the DNA was used to work out D and trimming. The sample holds about 190,000 clones, about 81% seen once. Researchers sorted participants into cohorts using their self-reported clinical history. These data are taken from a study of blood T cell repertoires in COVID-19. Across the whole study: In each case, the material was cDNA or gDNA derived from T cells, B-cell-depleted T cells, or PBMCs.

The sequence was collected from a woman in her thirties who had recovered from COVID-19. The chain joins TRBV6-4 to TRBJ2-7; 10 bases agree with TRBD2. Sequencing used PBMCs or T cells enriched from blood (not recorded which). The CDR3 spells CASSEEAGGYEQYF. The DNA of the CDR3 is TGTGCCAGCAGTGAAGAAGCGGGAGGGTACGAGCAGTACTTC.